These T cell receptor beta chains were read from a single sample in a study of CD8+CD57+ T cells in acquired aplastic anemia. TCRdb processed the reads anew with MiXCR; each CDR3 protein has one entry. The sample has around 140,000 distinct CDR3 sequences, 35% to 50% seen once. Sequenced input: sorted CD4+, CD8+, or CD8+CD57+ T cells (not recorded which) from PBMCs. These receptors were collected from a human donor in good health, serving as a control. Each CDR3 is given with its conserved first and last residue. The order of the fields is V gene, D gene, clone size, J gene, CDR3 DNA, CDR3 protein. D genes are given only for firm matches. Clone size appears in some rows only: once, few, many, or a class for an expanded clone.

v_gene: TRBV2
d_gene: NA
abundance: NA
j_gene: TRBJ1-2
CDR3nt: TGTGCCAACCGTCGGGACGTACAATATGGCTACACCTTC
CDR3aa: CANRRDVQYGYTF

v_gene: TRBV19
d_gene: TRBD2
abundance: many
j_gene: TRBJ2-1
CDR3nt: TGTGCCAGTAGTATGAGCGGGGGGTCCTACAATGAGCAGTTCTTC
CDR3aa: CASSMSGGSYNEQFF

v_gene: TRBV5-1
d_gene: NA
abundance: many
j_gene: TRBJ1-1
CDR3nt: TGCGCCAGCAGCCGAGAAGGGTTCGCCGCTGAAGCTTTCTTT
CDR3aa: CASSREGFAAEAFF

v_gene: TRBV24-1
d_gene: NA
abundance: many
j_gene: TRBJ2-1
CDR3nt: TGTGCCACCAGTGACGCCGGTGGTGGGCAGTTCTTC
CDR3aa: CATSDAGGGQFF

v_gene: TRBV7-9
d_gene: NA
abundance: NA
j_gene: TRBJ2-1
CDR3nt: TGTGCCAGCAGCTTAGCGGCTGGGCAGTTCTTC
CDR3aa: CASSLAAGQFF

v_gene: TRBV6-1
d_gene: NA
abundance: many
j_gene: TRBJ2-1
CDR3nt: TGTGCCAGCAGTCCTCGCCGTGGTAGCTCCTACAATGAGCAGTTCTTC
CDR3aa: CASSPRRGSSYNEQFF

v_gene: TRBV28
d_gene: NA
abundance: many
j_gene: TRBJ1-6
CDR3nt: TGTGCCAGCAGTGATTCAAGGGGACGGCGCAATTCACCCCTCCACTTT
CDR3aa: CASSDSRGRRNSPLHF

v_gene: TRBV5-1
d_gene: NA
abundance: NA
j_gene: TRBJ1-1
CDR3nt: TGCGCCAGCAGCCAAGAGGCCGAAAGGAACACTGAAGCTTTCTTT
CDR3aa: CASSQEAERNTEAFF

v_gene: TRBV7-8
d_gene: TRBD1
abundance: many
j_gene: TRBJ2-5
CDR3nt: TGTGCCAGCAGCTACGGACAGGGAGAGACCCAGTACTTC
CDR3aa: CASSYGQGETQYF

v_gene: TRBV24-1
d_gene: TRBD1
abundance: NA
j_gene: TRBJ2-3
CDR3nt: TGTGCCACCACCGGGACAGGGGACACAGATACGCAGTATTTT
CDR3aa: CATTGTGDTDTQYF

v_gene: TRBV12-5
d_gene: NA
abundance: few
j_gene: TRBJ1-4
CDR3nt: TGTGCTAGTGGTTTGACCCGGGACGGAACAGCGAGTAATGAAAAACTGTTTTTT
CDR3aa: CASGLTRDGTASNEKLFF

v_gene: TRBV7-9
d_gene: TRBD2
abundance: many
j_gene: TRBJ2-3
CDR3nt: TGTGCCAGCAGCCACGGGGGGGCGCTTACAGATACGCAGTATTTT
CDR3aa: CASSHGGALTDTQYF

v_gene: TRBV2
d_gene: NA
abundance: NA
j_gene: TRBJ2-3
CDR3nt: TGTGCCAGCAGTGAAAGTGGCAGGGGTTTT
CDR3aa: CASSESGRGF

v_gene: TRBV25-1
d_gene: TRBD1
abundance: many
j_gene: TRBJ2-1
CDR3nt: TGTGCCAGCTCGTGGGGGACAGGGGGCTCTGAGCAGTTCTTC
CDR3aa: CASSWGTGGSEQFF

v_gene: TRBV10-3
d_gene: TRBD1
abundance: NA
j_gene: TRBJ2-7
CDR3nt: TGTGCCACCCATCGGGCTGGGGGACAGGGGAACTACGAGAAGTACTTC
CDR3aa: CATHRAGGQGNYEKYF

v_gene: TRBV11-3
d_gene: TRBD2
abundance: NA
j_gene: TRBJ2-1
CDR3nt: TGTGCCAGCAGCTCCCGCGGGGCGGGGGACCCCCCGTTCTTC
CDR3aa: CASSSRGAGDPPFF

v_gene: TRBV11-2
d_gene: TRBD2
abundance: NA
j_gene: TRBJ2-3
CDR3nt: TGTGCCAGCAGCCAGACTAGCGGGGGGACCAGAAGCACAGATACGCAGTATTTT
CDR3aa: CASSQTSGGTRSTDTQYF

v_gene: TRBV15
d_gene: NA
abundance: few
j_gene: TRBJ2-7
CDR3nt: TGTGCCACCAGCAAGCCAGGTTACGAGCAGTACTTC
CDR3aa: CATSKPGYEQYF

v_gene: TRBV10-3
d_gene: TRBD2
abundance: once
j_gene: TRBJ2-1
CDR3nt: TGTGCTAACCCGACTAGCGGCAAATATTACAATGAGCAGTTCTTC
CDR3aa: CANPTSGKYYNEQFF

v_gene: TRBV4-1
d_gene: TRBD2
abundance: few
j_gene: TRBJ2-1
CDR3nt: TGCGCCAGCAGCCAAGGCGTCCGCCTAGCGGTAAGGAGCTCCTACAATGAGCAGTTCTTC
CDR3aa: CASSQGVRLAVRSSYNEQFF

v_gene: TRBV15
d_gene: TRBD1
abundance: NA
j_gene: TRBJ2-3
CDR3nt: TGTGCCACCAGCGCTCGCACAGGGGGCGCTGGAGATACGCAGTATTTT
CDR3aa: CATSARTGGAGDTQYF

v_gene: TRBV12-3/TRBV12-4
d_gene: NA
abundance: many
j_gene: TRBJ1-2
CDR3nt: TGTGCCAGCAGCCTAAGGATTGGATATGGCTACACCTTC
CDR3aa: CASSLRIGYGYTF

v_gene: TRBV11-2
d_gene: TRBD1
abundance: many
j_gene: TRBJ2-3
CDR3nt: TGTGCCAGCAGCTTCAAGGGGGCGGGCAGGTCTTGGAACACAGATACGCAGTATTTT
CDR3aa: CASSFKGAGRSWNTDTQYF

v_gene: TRBV19
d_gene: NA
abundance: NA
j_gene: TRBJ1-6
CDR3nt: TGTGCCAGTACCGGAGGGGCCTTCGAGACCCTCCACTTT
CDR3aa: CASTGGAFETLHF

v_gene: TRBV18
d_gene: NA
abundance: NA
j_gene: TRBJ1-5
CDR3nt: TGTGCCAGCTCACCGGGGACGGACAATCAGCCCCAGCATTTT
CDR3aa: CASSPGTDNQPQHF